Following are 17 T cell receptor beta chains from one sample sequenced in a study of blood T cell repertoires in COVID-19. Sequencing was performed with immunoSEQ multiplex PCR; in TCRdb, only in-frame clones are kept and a portion is missing. Among 88,000 or so clones listed, 75% to 90% were seen once. The sample consisted of PBMCs or T cells enriched from blood (not recorded which). These receptors came from a woman in her forties or fifties with acute COVID-19.

This chain uses TRBV5-8 with TRBJ2-1; TRBD2 is a possible D gene (5 bases). CDR1 is SGHTS and CDR2 is YDEGEE in the germline V gene. This CDR3 has 18 amino acids. The V end was cut by 2 bases, the J end by 6 bases, with 24 bases between. Here the CDR3 DNA reads TGTGCCAGCAGCTTAGCGGCCTCTGGCATCGTGGGTTCCAATGAGCAGTTCTTC. Amino acid sequence: CASSLAASGIVGSNEQFF.

The V and J genes are TRBV5-4 and TRBJ2-3; 11 nucleotides align to TRBD2. J lost 0 bases, V lost 3 bases, and 15 bases had no gene match. CDR1 and CDR2 from the germline V gene are SGHNT and YYREEE (reference sequence). CDR3 length: 20 residues. CDR3 nucleotide sequence: TGTGCCAGCAGCTCGCCGGGACTAGCGGTACTCATGTCTAGCACAGATACGCAGTATTTT. Its protein product is CASSSPGLAVLMSSTDTQYF. Full variable domain (rest looked up from reference TRBV5-4 and TRBJ2-3): ETGVTQSPTHLIKTRGQQVTLRCSSQSGHNTVSWYQQALGQGPQFIFQYYREEENGRGNFPPRFSGLQFPNYSSELNVNALELDDSALYLCASSSPGLAVLMSSTDTQYFGPGTRLTVL.

The chain recombines TRBV29-1 with TRBJ1-1; D is perhaps TRBD1 (5 bases). Germline lookup yields CDR1 SQVTM and CDR2 ANQGSEA. V was trimmed by 6 bases and J by 0 bases, leaving 20 bases between them. CDR3 length: 16 residues. The CDR3 DNA is TGCAGCGTCGATTTGCAGGGTCCTTTCATGAACACTGAAGCTTTCTTT. Translating it yields CSVDLQGPFMNTEAFF.

The genes are TRBV27 and TRBJ1-6; TRBD1 agrees at 7 bases. Germline V gene sequence: CDR1 MNHEY, CDR2 SMNVEV (reference sequence). The CDR3 totals 13 residues. V shed 8 bases, J shed 9 bases, and the junction held 7 bases outside the gene matches. As DNA, the CDR3 is TGTGCCAGCGGTAACAGGGGTGGTTCACCCCTCCACTTT. This translates into CASGNRGGSPLHF.

The chain has TRBV10-1 and TRBJ2-1, with 12 bases that match TRBD2. Per germline, CDR1 WNHNN and CDR2 SYGVQD (reference sequence). This CDR3 comprises 16 residues. J was trimmed by 12 bases and V by 2 bases; bases with no gene match: 11. The CDR3 loop is CASSEDGLAGFQGQFF. The CDR3 DNA sequence: TGCGCCAGCAGTGAGGACGGACTAGCGGGATTTCAGGGGCAGTTCTTC.

This sequence joins TRBV19 and TRBJ1-5; tentative D call: TRBD1 (6 bases). The germline gives CDR1 LNHDA, CDR2 SQIVND (reference sequence). Trimming shortened V by 7 bases and J by 7 bases, and 17 bases separated the two germline ends. CDR3 length: 14 amino acids. The CDR3 sequence: CASTPGGGSQPQHF. The DNA of the CDR3 is TGTGCCAGTACTCCGGGAGGGGGTAGCCAGCCCCAGCATTTT. Based on the CDR3 plus reference TRBV19 and TRBJ1-5, the full variable domain is DGGITQSPKYLFRKEGQNVTLSCEQNLNHDAMYWYRQDPGQGLRLIYYSQIVNDFQKGDIAEGYSVSREKKESFPLTVTSAQKNPTAFYLCASTPGGGSQPQHFGDGTRLSIL.

The DNA of the CDR3 is TGTGCCAGTATTGCTAGCGGGAATAATGAGCAGTTCTTC. Amino acid sequence: CASIASGNNEQFF. The chain combines TRBV19 with TRBJ2-1; 9 bases fit TRBD2. J lost 7 bases, V lost 7 bases, and 5 bases had no gene match. The CDR3 contains 13 residues. From germline, CDR1 is LNHDA and CDR2 SQIVND (reference sequence).

The gene calls are TRBV7-2 and TRBJ2-5; 7 bases are shared with TRBD1. The V gene end was trimmed by 1 base and the J gene end by 1 base; junction bases not matched to a gene: 3. The CDR3 is 15 amino acids. Germline values: CDR1 SGHTA, CDR2 FQGNSA. DNA for the CDR3: TGTGCCAGCAGCTTAGGACAGGGCCCCCAAGAGACCCAGTACTTC. Its protein product is CASSLGQGPQETQYF.

The J gene is TRBJ2-2, the V gene TRBV19; D might be TRBD1 (5 bases). CDR1 and CDR2 from the germline V gene are LNHDA and SQIVND (reference sequence). CDR3 length: 15 residues. Trimming cost V 3 bases and J 5 bases, with 13 bases left between them. The CDR3 is CASSMGDSGTGELFF. The CDR3 DNA sequence: TGTGCCAGTAGTATGGGCGACAGTGGGACCGGGGAGCTGTTTTTT.

This clone is a singleton in its sample. The chain joins TRBV9 to TRBJ2-7; D is perhaps TRBD2 (7 bases). Germline values: CDR1 SGDLS, CDR2 YYNGEE. Trimming cost V 10 bases and J 7 bases, with 27 bases left between them. This CDR3 is 15 amino acids long. The chain's CDR3 is CALPMRRGGEGEQYF. The CDR3 DNA follows: TGTGCCCTCCCCATGAGGAGGGGGGGGGAGGGGGAGCAGTACTTC. Looking up the rest from reference TRBV9 and TRBJ2-7 gives the full variable domain: DSGVTQTPKHLITATGQRVTLRCSPRSGDLSVYWYQQSLDQGLQFLIQYYNGEERAKGNILERFSAQQFPDLHSELNLSSLELGDSALYFCALPMRRGGEGEQYFGPGTRLTVT.

J is TRBJ2-7 and V is TRBV7-3; 7 bases line up with TRBD2. The junction had 9 bases not matched to a gene; V was cut back by 2 bases and J by 2 bases. Per the germline V gene, CDR1 is SGHTA and CDR2 is FQGTGA. CDR3 size: 16 residues. The CDR3 DNA reads as TGTGCCAGCAGCTTACTCTCCCGGGAGGCCGCCTACGAGCAGTACTTC. It is translated as CASSLLSREAAYEQYF.

The genes are TRBV5-1 and TRBJ2-7; 7 nucleotides align to TRBD1. CDR3 size: 14 residues. Germline CDR1 is SGHRS and CDR2 is YFSETQ. V shed 4 bases and J 0 bases; nucleotides not matched to a gene: 4. The chain's CDR3 is CASSVQGSSYEQYF. The DNA of the CDR3 is TGCGCCAGCAGCGTACAGGGGTCCTCCTACGAGCAGTACTTC.

The chain links TRBV14 to TRBJ1-4, with 7 bases aligning to TRBD1. The V and J ends lost 3 bases and 7 bases, in that order; junction bases with no gene match: 8. CDR1 is SGHDN, CDR2 FVKESK, per germline. The CDR3 spans 15 residues. The CDR3 nucleotides read TGTGCCAGCAGCCACCTGCGGGCAGGGGGTGAAAAACTGTTTTTT. Translation gives CASSHLRAGGEKLFF.

The V and J genes are TRBV18 and TRBJ1-1, with a tentative D call TRBD1 (6 bases). The CDR3 runs 14 residues. V was pared by 0 bases and J by 6 bases, with 11 bases between. The V gene's germline CDR1 is KGHSH and CDR2 LQKENI. CDR3 sequence: CASSPPNRESEAFF. CDR3 in DNA: TGTGCCAGCTCACCACCCAACAGGGAATCTGAAGCTTTCTTT.

V usage is TRBV9 and J usage is TRBJ1-5; 10 nucleotides match TRBD1. This CDR3 has 15 residues. The germline V gene encodes CDR1 SGDLS and CDR2 YYNGEE. J was trimmed by 2 bases and V by 3 bases; bases with no gene match: 2. CDR3 sequence reads: CASSAGTGGNQPQHF. Here the CDR3 DNA reads TGTGCCAGCAGCGCCGGGACAGGGGGCAATCAGCCCCAGCATTTT.

The chain carries TRBV7-8 and TRBJ1-2; 7 nucleotides agree with TRBD1. The V and J ends lost 7 bases and 10 bases, in that order; junction bases with no gene match: 9. Germline CDR1 and CDR2: SGHVS and FQNEAQ. The CDR3 spans 12 residues. In DNA form, the CDR3 reads TGTGCCAGCATGAGGGGGCATCGGGACTACACCTTC. It is translated as CASMRGHRDYTF.

J is TRBJ1-1 and V is TRBV5-1; tentative D call: TRBD1 (6 bases). Germline lookup yields CDR1 SGHRS and CDR2 YFSETQ. V lost 5 bases and J lost 7, with 21 bases in between. There are 15 residues in the CDR3. CDR3 sequence reads: CASSPIETGILEAFF. The CDR3 nucleotides are TGCGCCAGCAGTCCGATCGAGACAGGCATACTTGAAGCTTTCTTT.